Here is one T cell receptor beta chain with its context. V shed 4 bases and J shed 7 bases, with 16 bases lying between them. CDR1 MNHEY and CDR2 SVGAGI come from the germline V gene. CDR3 length: 14 residues. The source of the sample is a study of T-cell memory formation after mild COVID-19. Constant-segment primers were used for 5'RACE, and the resulting TCR alpha and TCR beta cDNA libraries carried sample barcodes and UMIs. MiXCR, run by TCRdb on the 5' RACE reads, gives a single entry per CDR3 protein. Of about 430,000 distinct CDR3 sequences in the sample, 20% to 25% were seen once. The chain carries TRBV6-5 and TRBJ1-1; D unclear. The sequence was obtained from an adult woman who had mild COVID-19 (a few samples of this study predate the infection). Cell type and time point are not known. Source material: PBMCs or a T cell subset sorted from them (not recorded which). This chain's CDR3 is CASSSYSRRFEAFF. In DNA form, the CDR3 reads TGTGCCAGCAGTTCGTACTCCCGGCGGTTTGAAGCTTTCTTT.